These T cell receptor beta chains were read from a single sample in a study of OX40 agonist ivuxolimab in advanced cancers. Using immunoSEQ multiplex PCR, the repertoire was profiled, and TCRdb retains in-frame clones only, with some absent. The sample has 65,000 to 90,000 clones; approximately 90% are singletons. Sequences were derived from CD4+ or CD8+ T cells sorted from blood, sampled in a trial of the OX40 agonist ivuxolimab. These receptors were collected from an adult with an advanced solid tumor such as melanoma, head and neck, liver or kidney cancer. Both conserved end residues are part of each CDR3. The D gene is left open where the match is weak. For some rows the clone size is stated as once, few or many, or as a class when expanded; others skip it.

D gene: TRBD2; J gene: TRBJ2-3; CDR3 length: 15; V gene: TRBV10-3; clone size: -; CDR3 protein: CAISESVGGAVTQYF; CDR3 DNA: TGTGCCATCAGTGAGTCGGTGGGAGGGGCAGTTACGCAGTATTTT
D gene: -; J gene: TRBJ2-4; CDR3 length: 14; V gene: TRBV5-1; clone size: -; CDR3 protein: CASSLGLARNIQYF; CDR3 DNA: TGCGCCAGCAGCTTGGGCCTAGCGAGAAACATTCAGTACTTC
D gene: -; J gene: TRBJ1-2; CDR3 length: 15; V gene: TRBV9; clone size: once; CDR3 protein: CASSRLTGTNYGYTF; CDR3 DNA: TGTGCCAGCAGCAGATTAACAGGGACTAACTATGGCTACACCTTC
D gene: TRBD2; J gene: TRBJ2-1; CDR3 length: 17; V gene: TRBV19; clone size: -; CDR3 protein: CASSHRVSGTLYNEQFF; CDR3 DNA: TGTGCCAGTAGCCACCGGGTTAGCGGGACCCTCTACAATGAGCAGTTCTTC
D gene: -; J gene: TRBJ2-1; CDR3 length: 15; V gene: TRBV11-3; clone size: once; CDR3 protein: CASSRGSIVGNEQFF; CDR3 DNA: TGTGCCAGCAGCAGGGGGTCAATAGTGGGCAATGAGCAGTTCTTC
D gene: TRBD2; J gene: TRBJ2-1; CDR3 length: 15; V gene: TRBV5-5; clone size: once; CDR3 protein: CASSLELAGNNEQFF; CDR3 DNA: TGTGCCAGCAGCTTGGAACTAGCGGGGAACAATGAGCAGTTCTTC
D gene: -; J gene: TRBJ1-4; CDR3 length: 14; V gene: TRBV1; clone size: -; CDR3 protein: CTSSQECQGGKLFF; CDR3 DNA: TGCACCAGCAGCCAAGAATGTCAGGGAGGAAAACTGTTTTTT
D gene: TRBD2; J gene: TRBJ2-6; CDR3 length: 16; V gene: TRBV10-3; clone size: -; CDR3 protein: CAISVGEGLGANVLTF; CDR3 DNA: TGTGCCATCAGTGTAGGGGAGGGCCTTGGGGCCAACGTCCTGACTTTC
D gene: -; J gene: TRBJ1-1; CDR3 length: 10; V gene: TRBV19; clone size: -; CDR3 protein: CARGNTEAFF; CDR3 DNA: TGTGCCCGCGGGAACACTGAAGCTTTCTTT
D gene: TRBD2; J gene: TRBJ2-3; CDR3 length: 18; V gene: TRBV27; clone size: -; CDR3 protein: CASSSRLAGVQRTDTQYF; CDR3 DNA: TGTGCCAGCAGTTCCAGACTAGCGGGAGTCCAACGCACAGATACGCAGTATTTT
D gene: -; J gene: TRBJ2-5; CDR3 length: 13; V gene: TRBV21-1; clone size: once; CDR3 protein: CASRNMYQETQYF; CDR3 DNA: TGTGCCAGCAGGAATATGTACCAAGAGACCCAGTACTTC
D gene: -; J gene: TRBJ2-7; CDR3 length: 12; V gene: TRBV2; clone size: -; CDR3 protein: CASSGPTYEQYF; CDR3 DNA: TGTGCCAGCAGTGGGCCAACCTACGAGCAGTACTTC
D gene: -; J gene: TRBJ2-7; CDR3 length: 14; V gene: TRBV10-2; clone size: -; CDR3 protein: CASSEGSDRHEQYF; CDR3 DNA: TGCGCCAGCAGTGAAGGTAGCGATCGACACGAGCAGTACTTC
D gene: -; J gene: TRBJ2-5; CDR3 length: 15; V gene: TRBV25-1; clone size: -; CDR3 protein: CASSEPRTGQETQYF; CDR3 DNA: TGTGCCAGCAGTGAACCAAGGACCGGCCAAGAGACCCAGTACTTC
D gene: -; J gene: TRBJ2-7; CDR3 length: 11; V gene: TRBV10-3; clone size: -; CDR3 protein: CAIADTYEQYF; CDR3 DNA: TGTGCCATCGCCGACACCTACGAGCAGTACTTC
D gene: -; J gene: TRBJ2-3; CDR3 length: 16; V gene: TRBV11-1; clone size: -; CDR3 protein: CASSLVRDLPTDTQYF; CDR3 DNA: TGTGCCAGCAGCTTAGTGAGGGACCTCCCCACAGATACGCAGTATTTT
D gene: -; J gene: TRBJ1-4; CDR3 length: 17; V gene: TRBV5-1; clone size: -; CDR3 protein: CASSLTVVQSLNEKLFF; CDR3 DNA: TGCGCCAGCAGCTTAACCGTGGTACAGAGCCTTAATGAAAAACTGTTTTTT
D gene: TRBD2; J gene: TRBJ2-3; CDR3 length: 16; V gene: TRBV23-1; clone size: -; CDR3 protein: CASSQPSGLGTDTQYF; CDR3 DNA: TGCGCCAGCAGTCAACCTAGCGGGCTGGGCACAGATACGCAGTATTTT
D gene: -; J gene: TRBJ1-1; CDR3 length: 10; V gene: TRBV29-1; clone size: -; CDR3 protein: CSGRDSEAFF; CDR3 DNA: TGCAGCGGGAGGGATTCTGAAGCTTTCTTT
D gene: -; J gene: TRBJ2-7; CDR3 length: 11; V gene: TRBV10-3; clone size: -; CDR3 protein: CAISVDYEQYF; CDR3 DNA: TGTGCCATCAGTGTTGACTACGAGCAGTACTTC
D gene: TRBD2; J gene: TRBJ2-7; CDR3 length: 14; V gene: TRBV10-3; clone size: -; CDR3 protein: CAISGQAGGYEQYF; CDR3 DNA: TGTGCCATCAGCGGACAGGCGGGGGGGTACGAGCAGTACTTC
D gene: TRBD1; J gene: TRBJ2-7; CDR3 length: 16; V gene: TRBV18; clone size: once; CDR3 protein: CASSFRDRATGYEQYF; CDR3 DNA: TGTGCCAGCTCATTTCGGGACAGGGCCACAGGTTACGAGCAGTACTTC
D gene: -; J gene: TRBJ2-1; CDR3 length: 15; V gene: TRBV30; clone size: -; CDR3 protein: CAWSHTGRQRSEQFF; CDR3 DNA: TGTGCCTGGAGTCATACCGGGCGCCAAAGGAGTGAGCAGTTCTTC
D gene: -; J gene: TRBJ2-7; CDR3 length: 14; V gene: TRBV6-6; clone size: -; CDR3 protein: CASTMHAGAYEQYF; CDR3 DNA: TGTGCCAGCACCATGCATGCAGGGGCCTACGAGCAGTACTTC
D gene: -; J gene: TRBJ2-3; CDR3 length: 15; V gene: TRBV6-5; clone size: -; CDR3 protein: CASTSAGAVTDTQYF; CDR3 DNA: TGTGCCAGCACTTCAGCAGGGGCAGTCACAGATACGCAGTATTTT
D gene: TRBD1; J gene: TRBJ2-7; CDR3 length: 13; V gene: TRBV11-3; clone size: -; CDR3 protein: CASSRRGPYEQYF; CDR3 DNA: TGTGCCAGCAGCCGCAGGGGGCCCTACGAGCAGTACTTC
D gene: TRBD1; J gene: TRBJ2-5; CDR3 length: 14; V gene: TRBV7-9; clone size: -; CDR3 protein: CASSLAGTEETQYF; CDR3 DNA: TGTGCCAGCAGCTTAGCCGGGACAGAAGAGACCCAGTACTTC
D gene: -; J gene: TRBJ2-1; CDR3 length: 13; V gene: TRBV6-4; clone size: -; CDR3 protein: CASSRDPYNEQFF; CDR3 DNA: TGTGCCAGCAGCCGGGACCCCTACAATGAGCAGTTCTTC
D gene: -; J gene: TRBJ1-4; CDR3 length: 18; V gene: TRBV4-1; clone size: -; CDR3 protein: CASSQGPAGGASNEKLFF; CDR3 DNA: TGCGCCAGCAGCCAAGGTCCCGCGGGGGGCGCTTCTAATGAAAAACTGTTTTTT
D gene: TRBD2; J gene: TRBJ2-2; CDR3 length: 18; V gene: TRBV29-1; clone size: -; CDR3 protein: CSVEVVTSGSMGTGELFF; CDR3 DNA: TGCAGCGTTGAAGTAGTGACTAGCGGGAGTATGGGCACCGGGGAGCTGTTTTTT
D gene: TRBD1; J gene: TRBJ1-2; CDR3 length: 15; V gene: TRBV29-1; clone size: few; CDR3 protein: CSVERTGLSNYGYTF; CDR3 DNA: TGCAGCGTTGAAAGGACAGGCCTTTCTAACTATGGCTACACCTTC
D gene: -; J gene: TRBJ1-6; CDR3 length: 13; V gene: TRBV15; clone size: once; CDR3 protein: CATSRGGNSPLHF; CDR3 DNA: TGTGCCACCAGCAGAGGGGGTAATTCACCCCTCCACTTT
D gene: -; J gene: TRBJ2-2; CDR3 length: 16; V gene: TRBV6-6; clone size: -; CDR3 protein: CASSYAGGANTGELFF; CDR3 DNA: TGTGCCAGCAGTTACGCTGGCGGCGCGAACACCGGGGAGCTGTTTTTT
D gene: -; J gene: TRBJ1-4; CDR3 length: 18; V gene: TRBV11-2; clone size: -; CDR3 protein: CASSSQGLPSSLNEKLFF; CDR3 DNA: TGTGCCAGCAGCTCTCAGGGCCTTCCATCCTCACTTAATGAAAAACTGTTTTTT
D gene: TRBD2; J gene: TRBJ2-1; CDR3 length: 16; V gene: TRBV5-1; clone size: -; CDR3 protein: CASSPGGGASYNEQFF; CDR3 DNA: TGCGCCAGCAGCCCGGGGGGGGGTGCCTCCTACAATGAGCAGTTCTTC
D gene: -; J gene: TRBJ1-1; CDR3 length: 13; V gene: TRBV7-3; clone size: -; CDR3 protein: CASSSQMNTEAFF; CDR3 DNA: TGTGCCAGCAGCTCCCAGATGAACACTGAAGCTTTCTTT
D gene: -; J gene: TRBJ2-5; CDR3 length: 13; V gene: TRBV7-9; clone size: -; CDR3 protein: CASSPYRARTQYF; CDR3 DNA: TGTGCCAGCAGCCCCTACCGGGCTCGCACCCAGTACTTC
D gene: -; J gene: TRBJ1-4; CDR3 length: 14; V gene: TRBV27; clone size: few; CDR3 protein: CASSLWGEKEKLFF; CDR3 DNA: TGTGCCAGCAGTTTATGGGGGGAAAAAGAAAAACTGTTTTTT
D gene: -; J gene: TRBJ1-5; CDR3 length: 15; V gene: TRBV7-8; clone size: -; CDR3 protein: CASSLGSRSNQPQHF; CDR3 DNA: TGTGCCAGCAGCTTAGGTTCACGAAGCAATCAGCCCCAGCATTTT
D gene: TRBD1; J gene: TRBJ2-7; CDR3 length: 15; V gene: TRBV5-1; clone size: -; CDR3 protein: CASSLARDRAYEQYF; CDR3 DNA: TGCGCCAGCAGCTTGGCCCGGGACAGGGCCTACGAGCAGTACTTC
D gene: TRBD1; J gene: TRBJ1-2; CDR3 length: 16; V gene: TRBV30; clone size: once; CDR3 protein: CAWTELGTGSRSGGTF; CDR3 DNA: TGTGCCTGGACCGAATTGGGGACAGGCTCCCGATCCGGGGGGACCTTC
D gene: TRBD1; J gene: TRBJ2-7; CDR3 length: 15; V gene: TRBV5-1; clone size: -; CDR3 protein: CASSLVQGASYEQYF; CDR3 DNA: TGCGCCAGCAGCTTGGTCCAGGGGGCCTCCTACGAGCAGTACTTC
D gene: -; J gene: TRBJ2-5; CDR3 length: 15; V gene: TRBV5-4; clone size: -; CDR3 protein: CASSLGGAGGETQYF; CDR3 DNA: TGTGCCAGCAGCTTGGGGGGGGCTGGCGGAGAGACCCAGTACTTC
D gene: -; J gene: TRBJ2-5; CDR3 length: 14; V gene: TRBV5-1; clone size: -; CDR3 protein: CASSLGGVQETQYF; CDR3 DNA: TGCGCCAGCAGCTTGGGTGGAGTCCAAGAGACCCAGTACTTC
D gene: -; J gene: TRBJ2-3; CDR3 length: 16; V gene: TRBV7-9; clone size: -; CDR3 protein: CASSFLPESPTDTQYF; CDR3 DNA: TGTGCCAGCAGCTTTTTGCCGGAATCCCCCACAGATACGCAGTATTTT
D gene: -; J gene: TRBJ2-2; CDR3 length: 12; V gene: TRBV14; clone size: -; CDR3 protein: CASSQVPGELFF; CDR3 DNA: TGTGCCAGCAGCCAAGTCCCCGGGGAGCTGTTTTTT
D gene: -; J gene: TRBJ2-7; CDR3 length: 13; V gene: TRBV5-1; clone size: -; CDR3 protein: CASSLEGVYEQYF; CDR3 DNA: TGCGCCAGCAGCTTGGAGGGCGTATACGAGCAGTACTTC
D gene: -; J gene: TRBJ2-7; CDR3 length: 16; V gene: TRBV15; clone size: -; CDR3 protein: CATSRDHLGAGYEQYF; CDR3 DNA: TGTGCCACCAGCAGAGATCATCTGGGTGCCGGTTACGAGCAGTACTTC
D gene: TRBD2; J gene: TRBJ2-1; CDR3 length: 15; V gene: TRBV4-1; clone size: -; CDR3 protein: CASSQARLAFNEQFF; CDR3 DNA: TGCGCCAGCAGCCAAGCGAGACTAGCCTTCAATGAGCAGTTCTTC
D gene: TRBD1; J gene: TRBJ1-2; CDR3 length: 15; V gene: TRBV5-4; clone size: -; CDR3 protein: CASSLEWDSIYGYTF; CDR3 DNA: TGTGCCAGCAGTCTGGAGTGGGACAGTATCTATGGCTACACCTTC
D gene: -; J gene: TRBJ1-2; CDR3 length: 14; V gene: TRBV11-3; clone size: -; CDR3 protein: CASSLDLPGNGYTF; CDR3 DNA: TGTGCCAGCAGCTTAGACCTTCCAGGGAACGGCTACACCTTC
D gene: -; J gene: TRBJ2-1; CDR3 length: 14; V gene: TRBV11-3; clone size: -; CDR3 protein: CASSLDGGAGKQFF; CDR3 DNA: TGTGCCAGCAGCCTAGACGGCGGGGCGGGAAAGCAGTTCTTC
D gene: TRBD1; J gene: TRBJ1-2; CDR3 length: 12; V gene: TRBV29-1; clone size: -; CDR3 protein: CSVQGASYGYTF; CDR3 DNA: TGCAGCGTTCAGGGGGCCAGTTATGGCTACACCTTC
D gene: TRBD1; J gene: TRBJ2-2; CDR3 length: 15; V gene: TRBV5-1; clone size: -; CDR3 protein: CASSLPGQGSGELFF; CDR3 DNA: TGCGCCAGCAGCTTACCCGGACAGGGGTCCGGGGAGCTGTTTTTT
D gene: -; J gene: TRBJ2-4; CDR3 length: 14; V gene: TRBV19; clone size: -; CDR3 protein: CASSIGRQKNIQYF; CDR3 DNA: TGTGCCAGTAGTATAGGGCGTCAGAAAAACATTCAGTACTTC